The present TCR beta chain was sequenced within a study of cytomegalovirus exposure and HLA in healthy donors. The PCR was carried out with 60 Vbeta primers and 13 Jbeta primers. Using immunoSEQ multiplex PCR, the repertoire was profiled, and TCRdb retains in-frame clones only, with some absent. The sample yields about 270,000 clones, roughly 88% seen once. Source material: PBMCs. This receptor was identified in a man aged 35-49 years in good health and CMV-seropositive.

This CDR3 is CAISDRTGGEQYF. CDR3 DNA sequence: TGTGCCATCAGTGATCGAACAGGGGGCGAGCAGTACTTC. This chain links TRBV10-3 with TRBJ2-7; 8 bases are a match to TRBD1. Germline lookup yields CDR1 ENHRY and CDR2 SYGVKD. The trim removed 3 bases at V and 6 bases at J, leaving 4 bases unmatched. This CDR3 has 13 amino acids.